These 21 T cell receptor beta chains share one sample of origin, sequenced in a study of cytomegalovirus exposure and HLA in healthy donors. Assay: immunoSEQ multiplex PCR; the TCRdb copy retains only in-frame clones and omits some. The sample records roughly 140,000 clones, about 89% being singletons. Specimen: PBMCs. The origin of the receptors is a young woman in good health and CMV-seropositive.

V usage is TRBV30 and J usage is TRBJ2-5; 8 bases are a match to TRBD1. CDR3 length: 15 residues. The V segment lost 1 base and the J segment 4 bases; nucleotides outside the gene matches: 8. Germline V gene sequence: CDR1 GTSNPN, CDR2 SVGIG (reference sequence). CDR3 in amino acids: CAWSDDRGSGETQYF. The CDR3 nucleotides are TGTGCCTGGAGTGACGACAGGGGCTCGGGAGAGACCCAGTACTTC.

This chain connects TRBV14 to TRBJ2-3; 7 bases line up with TRBD2. The junction had 6 bases not matched to a gene; V was cut back by 3 bases and J by 3 bases. Germline values: CDR1 SGHDN, CDR2 FVKESK. The CDR3 contains 15 residues. CDR3: CASSQEGGLTDTQYF. Here the CDR3 DNA reads TGTGCCAGCAGCCAGGAGGGAGGGCTGACAGATACGCAGTATTTT.

The chain combines TRBV5-1 with TRBJ2-7, with 7 bases fitting TRBD1. The CDR3 has 13 amino acids. The V segment lost 4 bases and the J segment 2 bases; nucleotides outside the gene matches: 3. From germline, CDR1 is SGHRS and CDR2 YFSETQ. The CDR3 spells CASSPGQTYEQYF. DNA for the CDR3: TGCGCCAGCAGCCCGGGACAGACCTACGAGCAGTACTTC.

The gene calls are TRBV4-3 and TRBJ1-1, with D possibly TRBD1 on 5 matching bases. This CDR3 contains 14 residues. Germline V gene lookup returns CDR1 LGHNA and CDR2 YSLEER. Trimming took off 4 bases at V and 5 bases at J, with 14 bases between the two ends. DNA of the CDR3: TGCGCCAGCAGCCTGGGAGCTGGGGGGACTGAAGCTTTCTTT. This gives the protein CASSLGAGGTEAFF.

The chain is built from TRBV5-6 and TRBJ2-7; the D gene is possibly TRBD2 (6 bases). The CDR3 has 15 amino acids. The V end lost 2 bases, the J end lost 4 bases, and 16 bases lay between the germline ends. Germline-derived CDR1 and CDR2 are SGHDT and YYEEEE. The CDR3 sequence: CASSLSGTFHYEQYF. CDR3 coding DNA: TGTGCCAGCAGCTTATCCGGGACTTTTCATTACGAGCAGTACTTC. Based on the CDR3 plus reference TRBV5-6 and TRBJ2-7, the full variable domain is DAGVTQSPTHLIKTRGQQVTLRCSPKSGHDTVSWYQQALGQGPQFIFQYYEEEERQRGNFPDRFSGHQFPNYSSELNVNALLLGDSALYLCASSLSGTFHYEQYFGPGTRLTVT.

V gene TRBV5-1 combines with J gene TRBJ2-2; 7 nucleotides match TRBD1. Germline V lookup: CDR1 SGHRS, CDR2 YFSETQ. The V gene end was trimmed by 0 bases and the J gene end by 6 bases; junction bases not matched to a gene: 2. There are 14 residues in the CDR3. CDR3 amino acids: CASSLDRGSGELFF. CDR3 DNA sequence: TGCGCCAGCAGCTTGGACAGGGGCTCCGGGGAGCTGTTTTTT.

The table lists this clone with a few counts. The chain is built from TRBV12-5 and TRBJ1-2; TRBD1 agrees at 11 bases. Germline V gene data show CDR1 as LGHNT and CDR2 as FRNRAP. The V and J ends lost 1 base and 1 base, in that order; junction bases with no gene match: 5. This CDR3 region has 17 residues. CDR3 nucleotide sequence: TGTGCTAGTGGTTTGGGGACAGGGGGCGTCCGTAACTATGGCTACACCTTC. This encodes CASGLGTGGVRNYGYTF. The whole variable domain, filled in from reference TRBV12-5 and TRBJ1-2, reads DARVTQTPRHKVTEMGQEVTMRCQPILGHNTVFWYRQTMMQGLELLAYFRNRAPLDDSGMPKDRFSAEMPDATLATLKIQPSEPRDSAVYFCASGLGTGGVRNYGYTFGSGTRLTVV.

This clone was counted once. V gene TRBV28 combines with J gene TRBJ1-1, with 8 bases that match TRBD1. Germline trimming cut 5 bases from V and 6 bases from J; bases unmatched to any gene: 8. The CDR3 loop spans 14 amino acids. CDR1 and CDR2 from the germline V gene are MDHEN and SYDVKM. The chain's CDR3 is CASSVPGQASEAFF. The CDR3 DNA reads TGTGCCAGCAGTGTCCCGGGACAGGCCTCTGAAGCTTTCTTT.

V usage is TRBV7-6 and J usage is TRBJ2-5, with 7 bases aligning to TRBD1. CDR3 length equals 15 residues. The trim removed 5 bases at V and 7 bases at J, leaving 13 bases unmatched. Germline CDR1 and CDR2: SGHVS and FNYEAQ. CDR3 sequence (DNA): TGTGCCAGCAGCCAACCAAGACAGGGAATTGGGACCCAGTACTTC. Its translation is CASSQPRQGIGTQYF. Based on the CDR3 plus reference TRBV7-6 and TRBJ2-5, the full variable domain is GAGVSQSPRYKVTKRGQDVALRCDPISGHVSLYWYRQALGQGPEFLTYFNYEAQQDKSGLPNDRFSAERPEGSISTLTIQRTEQRDSAMYRCASSQPRQGIGTQYFGPGTRLLVL.

The gene calls are TRBV6-5 and TRBJ2-3; possible D gene TRBD2, 5 bases. In germline, CDR1 is MNHEY, CDR2 SVGAGI. The CDR3 extends over 15 amino acids. Trimming removed 7 bases from V and 6 bases from J, with 20 bases in between. CDR3 sequence reads: CASTEGGQTSDTQYF. The CDR3 bases are TGTGCCAGCACCGAGGGCGGCCAGACCAGCGATACGCAGTATTTT.

CDR3 sequence reads: CASSLLGTGVGNEQFF. The CDR3 bases are TGTGCCAGCAGTTTATTGGGGACAGGGGTTGGGAATGAGCAGTTCTTC. The rearrangement joins TRBV27 to TRBJ2-1, with 10 bases aligning to TRBD1. Germline CDR1 and CDR2: MNHEY and SMNVEV (reference sequence). Germline trimming cut 1 base from V and 7 bases from J; bases unmatched to any gene: 7. There are 16 residues in the CDR3.

This sequence joins TRBV19 and TRBJ2-5; 9 nucleotides match TRBD1. CDR1 LNHDA and CDR2 SQIVND come from the germline V gene (reference sequence). The CDR3 is 15 amino acids. With V trimmed by 9 bases and J by 5 bases, 13 bases remained unmatched. The CDR3 loop reads CASSPGDRVSETQYF. The DNA for the CDR3 is TGTGCCAGCTCCCCCGGGGACAGGGTTAGTGAGACCCAGTACTTC.

The V and J genes are TRBV30 and TRBJ1-2; TRBD1 matches 8 bases. Per the germline V gene, CDR1 is GTSNPN and CDR2 is SVGIG (reference sequence). This CDR3 is 14 amino acids long. V gave up 1 base and J gave up 7 bases; unmatched junction bases: 8. DNA of the CDR3: TGTGCCTGGAGTGGTACAGGGGGGCGACGTGGCTACACCTTC. Amino acids: CAWSGTGGRRGYTF.

The rearrangement joins TRBV15 to TRBJ2-1, with 10 bases lining up with TRBD2. CDR3 size: 17 residues. V was clipped by 1 base and J by 6 bases; unmatched bases: 9. CDR1 and CDR2 from the germline V gene are LNHNV and YYDKDF (reference sequence). The CDR3 DNA follows: TGTGCCACCAGCAGAGGGGGTCAGCGGGAGGGTTTCAATGAGCAGTTCTTC. This codes for CATSRGGQREGFNEQFF.

The count of this clone is one. The chain couples TRBV28 to TRBJ2-1; 10 bases line up with TRBD2. The CDR3 totals 15 residues. The V segment lost 6 bases and the J segment 1 base; nucleotides outside the gene matches: 3. Looked up from germline, CDR1 is MDHEN and CDR2 is SYDVKM. The DNA for the CDR3 is TGTGCCAGCAGCTCAGCGGGAGGGTCCTACAATGAGCAGTTCTTC. It codes for CASSSAGGSYNEQFF.

V usage is TRBV10-3 and J usage is TRBJ2-2; TRBD2 matches at 9 bases. CDR1 is ENHRY, CDR2 SYGVKD, per germline. The CDR3 loop spans 16 amino acids. The V gene end was trimmed by 5 bases and the J gene end by 6 bases; junction bases not matched to a gene: 10. The CDR3 sequence is CAISNLLAGLPGELFF. The CDR3, as DNA: TGTGCCATCAGTAACCTCCTAGCGGGACTACCCGGGGAGCTGTTTTTT.

This chain links TRBV9 with TRBJ2-6, with 8 positions matching TRBD1. The V gene's germline CDR1 is SGDLS and CDR2 YYNGEE. The V segment lost 0 bases and the J segment 5 bases; nucleotides outside the gene matches: 7. This CDR3 is built from 17 residues. Here the CDR3 DNA reads TGTGCCAGCAGCGTAGAACCAGGGGGCGACTGGGCCAACGTCCTGACTTTC. The encoded protein is CASSVEPGGDWANVLTF.

The chain is built from TRBV19 and TRBJ2-1; TRBD1 aligns across 9 bases. CDR3 length: 15 residues. Germline V gene lookup returns CDR1 LNHDA and CDR2 SQIVND (reference sequence). The V segment lost 9 bases and the J segment 7 bases; nucleotides outside the gene matches: 13. CDR3 loop: CASRTPGQGFNEQFF. In nucleotides, the CDR3 is TGTGCCAGCAGGACCCCCGGACAGGGGTTTAATGAGCAGTTCTTC.

This clone was found once. The rearrangement uses TRBV15 and TRBJ2-1, with 7 nucleotides matching TRBD2. CDR3 size: 16 residues. V gave up 2 bases and J gave up 6 bases; unmatched junction bases: 10. Per germline, CDR1 LNHNV and CDR2 YYDKDF (reference sequence). As DNA, the CDR3 is TGTGCCACCAGCAGAATCGGACTAGTTTATGCCAATGAGCAGTTCTTC. Translation: CATSRIGLVYANEQFF.

The rearrangement uses TRBV9 and TRBJ1-1; D is undetermined. V gave up 3 bases and J gave up 1 base, with 7 bases separating them. CDR1 is SGDLS, CDR2 YYNGEE, per germline. The CDR3 totals 13 residues. The chain's CDR3 is CASSGLENTEAFF. CDR3 sequence (DNA): TGTGCCAGCAGCGGATTAGAGAACACTGAAGCTTTCTTT. Complete variable domain (other parts from reference TRBV9 and TRBJ1-1): DSGVTQTPKHLITATGQRVTLRCSPRSGDLSVYWYQQSLDQGLQFLIQYYNGEERAKGNILERFSAQQFPDLHSELNLSSLELGDSALYFCASSGLENTEAFFGQGTRLTVV.

The CDR3, as DNA: TGTGCCAGCAGTTCCCCAGGGGCAACTAATGAAAAACTGTTTTTT. This codes for CASSSPGATNEKLFF. This chain joins TRBV28 and TRBJ1-4; possible D gene TRBD1, 6 bases. Germline-derived CDR1 and CDR2 are MDHEN and SYDVKM. V was pared by 4 bases and J by 0 bases, with 9 bases between. There are 15 residues in the CDR3.